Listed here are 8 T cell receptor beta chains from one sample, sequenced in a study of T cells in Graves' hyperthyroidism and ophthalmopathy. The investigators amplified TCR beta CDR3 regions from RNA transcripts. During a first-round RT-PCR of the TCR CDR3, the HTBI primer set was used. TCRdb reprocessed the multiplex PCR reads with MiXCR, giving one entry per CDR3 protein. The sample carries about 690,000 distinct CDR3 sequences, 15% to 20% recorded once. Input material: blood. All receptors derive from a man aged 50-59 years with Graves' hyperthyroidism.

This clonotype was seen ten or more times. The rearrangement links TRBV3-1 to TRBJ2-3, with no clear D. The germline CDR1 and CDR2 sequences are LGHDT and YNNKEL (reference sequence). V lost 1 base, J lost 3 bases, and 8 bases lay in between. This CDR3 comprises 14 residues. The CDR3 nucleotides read TGTGCCAGCAGCCAAGCGGTCAGTACAGATACGCAGTATTTT. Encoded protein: CASSQAVSTDTQYF.

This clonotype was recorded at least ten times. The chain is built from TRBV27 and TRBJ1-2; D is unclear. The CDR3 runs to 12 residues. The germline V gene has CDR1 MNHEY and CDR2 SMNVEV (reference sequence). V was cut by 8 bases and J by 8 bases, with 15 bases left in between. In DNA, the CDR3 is TGTGCCAGCGGACCGAGGGCGGCGGGCTACACCTTC. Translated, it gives CASGPRAAGYTF.

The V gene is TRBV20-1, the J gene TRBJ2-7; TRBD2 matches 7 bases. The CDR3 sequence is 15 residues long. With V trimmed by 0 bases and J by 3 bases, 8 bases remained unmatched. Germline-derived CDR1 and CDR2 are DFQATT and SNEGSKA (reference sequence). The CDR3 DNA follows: TGCAGTGCTAGAGATCAGGCTAGCGGACTCTACGAGCAGTACTTC. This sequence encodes CSARDQASGLYEQYF.

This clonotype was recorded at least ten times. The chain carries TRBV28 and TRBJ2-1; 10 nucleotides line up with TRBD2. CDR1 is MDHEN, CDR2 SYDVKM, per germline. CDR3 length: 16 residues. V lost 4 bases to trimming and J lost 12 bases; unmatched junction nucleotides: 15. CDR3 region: CASSSSGTSESDGQFF. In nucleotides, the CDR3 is TGTGCCAGCAGTTCGTCCGGGACTAGCGAGAGCGATGGGCAGTTCTTC.

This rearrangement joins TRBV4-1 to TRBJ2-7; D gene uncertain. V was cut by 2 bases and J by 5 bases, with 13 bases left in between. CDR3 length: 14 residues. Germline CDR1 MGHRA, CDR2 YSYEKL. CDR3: CASSQLTVNHEQYF. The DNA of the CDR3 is TGCGCCAGCAGCCAACTTACGGTAAACCACGAGCAGTACTTC.

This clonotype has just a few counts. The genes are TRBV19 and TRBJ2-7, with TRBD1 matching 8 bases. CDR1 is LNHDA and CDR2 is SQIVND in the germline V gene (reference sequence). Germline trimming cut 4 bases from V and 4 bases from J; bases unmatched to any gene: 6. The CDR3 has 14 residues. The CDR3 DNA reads TGTGCCAGTAGTAACCTGGGACAGGTATACGAGCAGTACTTC. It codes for CASSNLGQVYEQYF.

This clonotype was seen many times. Here the CDR3 DNA reads TGTGCCAGCAGCCCCCCCTTCACCGGGGAGCTGTTTTTT. Translation: CASSPPFTGELFF. The chain is built from TRBV7-8 and TRBJ2-2; D is unclear. Looked up from germline, CDR1 is SGHVS and CDR2 is FQNEAQ. The CDR3 totals 13 residues. V was clipped by 5 bases and J by 4 bases, with 8 bases between them.

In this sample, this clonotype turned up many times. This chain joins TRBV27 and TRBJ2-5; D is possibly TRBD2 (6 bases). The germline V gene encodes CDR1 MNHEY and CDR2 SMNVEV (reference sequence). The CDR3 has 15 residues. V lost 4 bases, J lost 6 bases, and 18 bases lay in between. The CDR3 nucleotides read TGTGCCAGCAGTTGGGGCGGAGGAGGGGAAAAGACCCAGTACTTC. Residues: CASSWGGGGEKTQYF.